The clone carrying this TCR beta chain has at least ten counts. Other DNA sequences in this sample translate to the same CDR3. Sequencing was performed with immunoSEQ multiplex PCR; in TCRdb, only in-frame clones are kept and a portion is missing. The repertoire holds about 1 million clones, about 75% seen once, with approximately 1.5% in the top ten. The data were taken from a study of shared clonotypes between healthy human individuals. Study as a whole: Donors had three CD4 naive, three CD4 memory, two CD8 naive and one CD8 memory plate apiece.

V lost 0 bases and J lost 2, with 7 bases in between. Germline V gives CDR1 GTSNPN, CDR2 SVGIG (reference sequence). CDR3 size: 14 residues. The sequencing input was memory CD4+ T cells sorted from blood. Subset reported: CD45RA-negative fraction. The chain carries TRBV30 and TRBJ1-4, with D possibly matching TRBD1 (6 bases). The source is a man aged 18-30 years in good health. CDR3 region: CAWSVGGTNEKLFF. CDR3 sequence (DNA): TGTGCCTGGAGTGTAGGGGGGACTAATGAAAAACTGTTTTTT.